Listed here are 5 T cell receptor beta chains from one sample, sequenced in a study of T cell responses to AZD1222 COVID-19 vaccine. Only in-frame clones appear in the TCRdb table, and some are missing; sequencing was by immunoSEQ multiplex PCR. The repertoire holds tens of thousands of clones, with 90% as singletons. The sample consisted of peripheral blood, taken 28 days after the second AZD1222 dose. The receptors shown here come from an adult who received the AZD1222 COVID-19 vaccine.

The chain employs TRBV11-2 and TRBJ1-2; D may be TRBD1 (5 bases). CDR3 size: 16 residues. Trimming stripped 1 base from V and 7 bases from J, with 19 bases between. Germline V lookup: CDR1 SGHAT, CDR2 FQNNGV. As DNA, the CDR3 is TGTGCCAGCAGCTTAGTACGTGGGACGGTAAGACGTGGCTACACCTTC. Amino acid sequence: CASSLVRGTVRRGYTF.

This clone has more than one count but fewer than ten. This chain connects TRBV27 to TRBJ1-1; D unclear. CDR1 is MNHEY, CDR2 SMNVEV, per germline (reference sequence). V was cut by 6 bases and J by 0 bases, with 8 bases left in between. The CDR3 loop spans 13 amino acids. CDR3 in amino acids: CASSLQVNTEAFF. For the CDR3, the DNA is TGTGCCAGCAGCCTTCAGGTGAACACTGAAGCTTTCTTT.

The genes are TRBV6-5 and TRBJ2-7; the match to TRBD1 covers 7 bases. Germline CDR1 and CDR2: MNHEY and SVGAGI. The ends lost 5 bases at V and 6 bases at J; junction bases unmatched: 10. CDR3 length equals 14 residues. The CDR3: CASSRDRVLIEQYF. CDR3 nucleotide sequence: TGTGCCAGCAGTCGCGACAGGGTTCTGATCGAGCAGTACTTC.

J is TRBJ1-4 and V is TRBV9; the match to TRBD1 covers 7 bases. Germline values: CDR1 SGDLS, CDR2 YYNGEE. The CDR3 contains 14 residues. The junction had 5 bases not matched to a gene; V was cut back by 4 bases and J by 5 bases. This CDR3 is CASSLGDSNEKLFF. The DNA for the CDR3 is TGTGCCAGCAGCCTGGGGGACAGCAATGAAAAACTGTTTTTT.

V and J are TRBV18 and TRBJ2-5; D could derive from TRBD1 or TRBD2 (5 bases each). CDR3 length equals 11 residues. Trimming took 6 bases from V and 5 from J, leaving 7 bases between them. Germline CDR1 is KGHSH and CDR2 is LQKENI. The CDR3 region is CASSGEETQYF. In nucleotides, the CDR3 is TGTGCCAGCTCGGGGGAGGAGACCCAGTACTTC.